Listed below are T cell receptor beta chains from one sample, sequenced in a study of blood T cell repertoires in COVID-19. TCRdb's table, derived via immunoSEQ multiplex PCR, lists solely in-frame clones and lacks some. The sample yields tens of thousands of clones, about 82% seen once. Sequenced input: peripheral blood. The receptors shown here come from an elderly woman in a cohort sampled during active or convalescent COVID-19. The CDR3 runs from the conserved cysteine through the conserved F or W. A D gene is named only where the DNA matches it firmly. Size is omitted from some rows. Given values are once, few, many or a class for expanded clones.

j_gene: TRBJ2-7
abundance: -
d_gene: -
v_gene: TRBV6-5
CDR3nt: TGTGCCAGCAGTTCACCTCACCGGGACTCGATTTACGAGCAGTACTTC
CDR3aa: CASSSPHRDSIYEQYF

j_gene: TRBJ1-2
abundance: -
d_gene: -
v_gene: TRBV11-3
CDR3nt: TGTGCCAGCAGCTCAGCGGGCTATGGCTACACCTTC
CDR3aa: CASSSAGYGYTF

j_gene: TRBJ1-5
abundance: -
d_gene: -
v_gene: TRBV7-9
CDR3nt: TGTGTCAGCAGCCGGGAAACTGGGAGGGAACAACAGCCCCAGCATTTT
CDR3aa: CVSSRETGREQQPQHF

j_gene: TRBJ2-5
abundance: -
d_gene: -
v_gene: TRBV6-5
CDR3nt: TGTGCCAGCAGTTACTCCGGAGGGGGGGCTGAGACCCAGTACTTC
CDR3aa: CASSYSGGGAETQYF

j_gene: TRBJ1-2
abundance: -
d_gene: TRBD1
v_gene: TRBV5-5
CDR3nt: TGTGCCAGCGGGAGGACAGGGGTCTATGGCTACACCTTC
CDR3aa: CASGRTGVYGYTF

j_gene: TRBJ2-1
abundance: few
d_gene: TRBD1
v_gene: TRBV9
CDR3nt: TGTGCCAGCAGCCCCGACAGGGGGCCAAAATACAATGAGCAGTTCTTC
CDR3aa: CASSPDRGPKYNEQFF

j_gene: TRBJ2-5
abundance: -
d_gene: -
v_gene: TRBV5-6
CDR3nt: TGTGCCAGCAGCTCCCAACTACTGGAGACCCAGTACTTC
CDR3aa: CASSSQLLETQYF

j_gene: TRBJ2-2
abundance: -
d_gene: TRBD1
v_gene: TRBV25-1
CDR3nt: TGTGCCAGCAGTGAAACGCGGACAGGGAACACCGGGGAGCTGTTTTTT
CDR3aa: CASSETRTGNTGELFF

j_gene: TRBJ1-1
abundance: -
d_gene: -
v_gene: TRBV27
CDR3nt: TGTGCCAGCAGTTTCCAACCCGGGATCACTGAAGCTTTCTTT
CDR3aa: CASSFQPGITEAFF

j_gene: TRBJ1-1
abundance: -
d_gene: -
v_gene: TRBV6-5
CDR3nt: TGTGCCAGCAGAAGAGACAGAAGGAACACTGAAGCTTTCTTT
CDR3aa: CASRRDRRNTEAFF

j_gene: TRBJ1-5
abundance: -
d_gene: -
v_gene: TRBV6-2/TRBV6-3
CDR3nt: TGTGCCAGCAGTTACCTAACCCCCATGCAGCCCCAGCATTTT
CDR3aa: CASSYLTPMQPQHF

j_gene: TRBJ2-2
abundance: -
d_gene: -
v_gene: TRBV9
CDR3nt: TGTGCCAGCAGCGTAGCTAGTGGAGGCTTAAACACCGGGGAGCTGTTTTTT
CDR3aa: CASSVASGGLNTGELFF

j_gene: TRBJ1-2
abundance: -
d_gene: -
v_gene: TRBV28
CDR3nt: TGTGCCAGCAGTTCTCGGCAAGGGGGTTCGTATGGCTACACCTTC
CDR3aa: CASSSRQGGSYGYTF

j_gene: TRBJ1-2
abundance: -
d_gene: TRBD1
v_gene: TRBV3-1/TRBV3-2
CDR3nt: TGTGCCAGCAGCCTTAGGACAGGGGGCATGTATGGCTACACCTTC
CDR3aa: CASSLRTGGMYGYTF

j_gene: TRBJ2-1
abundance: -
d_gene: -
v_gene: TRBV4-1
CDR3nt: TGCGCCAGCAGCCCTCCGGTCTCCTACAATGAGCAGTTCTTC
CDR3aa: CASSPPVSYNEQFF

j_gene: TRBJ2-2
abundance: -
d_gene: TRBD2
v_gene: TRBV7-8
CDR3nt: TGTGCCAGCAGCTTCCCTAGCGGGAGGGCCCACGGGGAGCTGTTTTTT
CDR3aa: CASSFPSGRAHGELFF

j_gene: TRBJ2-2
abundance: few
d_gene: -
v_gene: TRBV6-5
CDR3nt: TGTGCCAGCAGTTACGGGACTTCCCTGAACACCGGGGAGCTGTTTTTT
CDR3aa: CASSYGTSLNTGELFF

j_gene: TRBJ2-5
abundance: -
d_gene: -
v_gene: TRBV7-3
CDR3nt: TGTGCCAGCAGCCTCCAGGGTGGCCAAGAGACCCAGTACTTC
CDR3aa: CASSLQGGQETQYF

j_gene: TRBJ1-5
abundance: -
d_gene: -
v_gene: TRBV7-9
CDR3nt: TGTGCCAGCAGCTTAGTAAATCAGCCCCAGCATTTT
CDR3aa: CASSLVNQPQHF

j_gene: TRBJ1-5
abundance: -
d_gene: -
v_gene: TRBV3-1/TRBV3-2
CDR3nt: TGTGCCAGCAGCCAAGATTTCACAGGCAATCAGCCCCAGCATTTT
CDR3aa: CASSQDFTGNQPQHF

j_gene: TRBJ1-1
abundance: -
d_gene: -
v_gene: TRBV6-4
CDR3nt: TGTGCCAGCAGCGCCGGGGAGGGACGAGGGGAAGCTTTCTTT
CDR3aa: CASSAGEGRGEAFF

j_gene: TRBJ2-7
abundance: -
d_gene: TRBD2
v_gene: TRBV5-1
CDR3nt: TGCGCCAGCAGCTTGCCGGGACTAGCGGGAGCCCACGAGCAGTACTTC
CDR3aa: CASSLPGLAGAHEQYF

j_gene: TRBJ1-3
abundance: many
d_gene: TRBD1
v_gene: TRBV24-1
CDR3nt: TGTGCCACCAGTGATTCGGGACAGGGGGGAAACACCATATATTTT
CDR3aa: CATSDSGQGGNTIYF

j_gene: TRBJ1-6
abundance: -
d_gene: -
v_gene: TRBV12-3/TRBV12-4
CDR3nt: TGTGCCAGCAGCCCCGGGATCCCCCTCCACTTT
CDR3aa: CASSPGIPLHF

j_gene: TRBJ2-2
abundance: -
d_gene: -
v_gene: TRBV18
CDR3nt: TGTGCCAGCTCACTACAAACACAGTCCACCGGGGAGCTGTTTTTT
CDR3aa: CASSLQTQSTGELFF

j_gene: TRBJ2-1
abundance: -
d_gene: TRBD2
v_gene: TRBV4-1
CDR3nt: TGCGCCAGCAGCCATCGGACTAGCGGGAGTTTTAATGAGCAGTTCTTC
CDR3aa: CASSHRTSGSFNEQFF

j_gene: TRBJ1-6
abundance: -
d_gene: -
v_gene: TRBV5-6
CDR3nt: TGTGCCAGCAGCTTGGGGACAGTTTATAATTCACCCCTCCACTTT
CDR3aa: CASSLGTVYNSPLHF

j_gene: TRBJ1-4
abundance: -
d_gene: -
v_gene: TRBV7-2
CDR3nt: TGTGCCAGCAGCTCCAGGGCTTCTGAAAAACTGTTTTTT
CDR3aa: CASSSRASEKLFF